Below, 23 T cell receptor beta chains from the same sample are listed, as sequenced in a study of CD8 T cells in ankylosing spondylitis listed by TCRdb under 2017. Antigens of these TCRs are unknown. The paper's findings and limits, for the study overall: Blood from ankylosing spondylitis patients appeared to be characterized by a TCR beta motif made up of seven or eight highly homologous amino acid variants.

The library was produced with 5' RACE. TCRdb records Illumina HiSeq 2500 as the sequencer. Using fastp trimming at Q25 and MiXCR clonotype assembly, TCRdb reanalyzed the public sequencing data and kept in-frame beta chains. Rows with one shared CDR3 protein collapse into an entry with the most common genes and DNA. The sample contains about 800,000 distinct CDR3 sequences, approximately 12% of them found a single time. Clones ranked in the top ten supply approximately 0.46% of the sample. Sequenced: blood, either unsorted or a sorted T cell fraction (not recorded which). The origin of the receptors is a male donor with ankylosing spondylitis.

The chain carries TRBV2 and TRBJ2-3; D not certain. This CDR3 region has 12 residues. V lost 5 bases to trimming and J lost 6 bases, with 9 bases between them. Germline assignment: CDR1 SNHLY and CDR2 FYNNEI. As DNA, the CDR3 is TGTGCCAGCAGTCAATCCAGCGATACGCAGTATTTT. Its translation: CASSQSSDTQYF. The whole variable domain, remainder taken from reference TRBV2 and TRBJ2-3, is EPEVTQTPSHQVTQMGQEVILRCVPISNHLYFYWYRQILGQKVEFLVSFYNNEISEKSEIFDDQFSVERPDGSNFTLKIRSTKLEDSAMYFCASSQSSDTQYFGPGTRLTVL.

The rearrangement joins TRBV7-6 to TRBJ2-2; a weak D match, TRBD2 (5 bases). From germline, CDR1 is SGHVS and CDR2 FNYEAQ. V was pared by 4 bases and J by 6 bases, with 12 bases between. This CDR3 has 14 residues. Here the CDR3 DNA reads TGTGCCAGCAGCTCCCGTCCGAGGGCCGGGGAGCTGTTTTTT. It yields the protein CASSSRPRAGELFF.

The genes are TRBV10-3 and TRBJ1-5; 8 bases agree with TRBD1. This CDR3 is 15 amino acids long. Germline V gene data show CDR1 as ENHRY and CDR2 as SYGVKD. V was pared by 2 bases and J by 4 bases, with 4 bases of the junction left unmatched. CDR3 residues: CAISEATGANQPQHF. The CDR3 DNA is TGTGCCATCAGTGAGGCGACAGGGGCAAATCAGCCCCAGCATTTT.

The CDR3 DNA is TGTGCCATCAGTGGACATCAGGAAAAACTGTTTTTT. It yields the protein CAISGHQEKLFF. V and J are TRBV10-3 and TRBJ1-4, with D uncertain. Germline-derived CDR1 and CDR2 are ENHRY and SYGVKD. The CDR3 runs to 12 residues. Trimming took 4 bases from V and 8 from J, leaving 8 bases between them.

The chain uses TRBV27 and TRBJ1-4, with 7 bases lining up with TRBD1. The V and J ends lost 5 bases and 8 bases, in that order; junction bases with no gene match: 11. CDR1 is MNHEY and CDR2 is SMNVEV in the germline V gene (reference sequence). This CDR3 is built from 15 residues. CDR3 amino acids: CASSRRQGQGEKLFF. As DNA, the CDR3 is TGTGCCAGCAGTCGCAGACAGGGTCAGGGCGAAAAACTGTTTTTT.

This clonotype was counted many times. The chain has TRBV20-1 and TRBJ1-5; 7 bases agree with TRBD1. The germline CDR1 and CDR2 sequences are DFQATT and SNEGSKA (reference sequence). V trimming: 1 base; J trimming: 0 bases; junction bases outside the gene matches: 9. The CDR3 covers 17 residues. The CDR3 protein is CSARGNPGQISNQPQHF. CDR3 coding DNA: TGCAGTGCTAGAGGCAACCCGGGACAGATTAGCAATCAGCCCCAGCATTTT.

The J gene is TRBJ2-3, the V gene TRBV6-1; D possibly corresponds to TRBD1 (6 bases). Germline loops: CDR1 MNHNS, CDR2 SASEGT. Trimming stripped 6 bases from V and 8 bases from J, with 18 bases between. The CDR3 has 14 amino acids. The CDR3 protein is CASRRDTLGGTQYF. CDR3 sequence (DNA): TGTGCCAGCAGACGGGACACCCTTGGGGGTACGCAGTATTTT.

This clonotype appeared many times. The chain links TRBV5-1 to TRBJ2-1; D is unclear. V lost 1 base, J lost 12 bases, and 17 bases lay in between. Looked up from germline, CDR1 is SGHRS and CDR2 is YFSETQ. The CDR3 spans 14 residues. This CDR3 reads CASSLSPNADRQFF. The CDR3, as DNA: TGCGCCAGCAGCTTGTCTCCAAATGCGGATAGGCAGTTCTTC.

This clonotype was seen at least ten times. The V and J genes are TRBV7-9 and TRBJ1-2, with 7 positions matching TRBD1. The germline gives CDR1 SEHNR, CDR2 FQNEAQ (reference sequence). The V and J ends lost 0 bases and 6 bases, in that order; junction bases with no gene match: 10. The CDR3 covers 16 residues. This CDR3 is CASSLADRDYLDGYTF. In nucleotides, the CDR3 is TGTGCCAGCAGCTTAGCCGACAGGGATTATTTAGATGGCTACACCTTC.

Notes on this clonotype: A read error may be the cause here, since a much bigger clone is one base away. The chain combines TRBV5-6 with TRBJ1-1, with 9 bases fitting TRBD1. Germline assignment: CDR1 SGHDT and CDR2 YYEEEE. This CDR3 contains 16 residues. The CDR3 DNA is TGTGCCAGCAGCAAAACGCTCGGGACAGGGAACACTGAAGCTTACTTT. Translating it yields CASSKTLGTGNTEAYF.

Ten or more counts support this clonotype. The chain employs TRBV29-1 and TRBJ2-5; the match to TRBD2 covers 7 bases. The junction had 6 bases not matched to a gene; V was cut back by 4 bases and J by 4 bases. The germline V gene has CDR1 SQVTM and CDR2 ANQGSEA. The CDR3 is 13 amino acids. The CDR3 loop is CSVGWRGGETQYF. The CDR3 bases are TGCAGCGTTGGTTGGCGCGGGGGAGAGACCCAGTACTTC.

This chain joins TRBV7-2 and TRBJ1-5; 10 nucleotides line up with TRBD1. J gave up 7 bases and V 2 bases, and 11 bases lay outside the gene matches. The V gene's germline CDR1 is SGHTA and CDR2 FQGNSA. The CDR3 runs to 17 residues. The CDR3 coding sequence is TGTGCCAGCAGCTTATGGGGTCAGACAGGGGGCAGACAGCCCCAGCATTTT. Amino acid sequence: CASSLWGQTGGRQPQHF. The full variable domain, its missing parts supplied by reference TRBV7-2 and TRBJ1-5, is GAGVSQSPSNKVTEKGKDVELRCDPISGHTALYWYRQSLGQGLEFLIYFQGNSAPDKSGLPSDRFSAERTGGSVSTLTIQRTQQEDSAVYLCASSLWGQTGGRQPQHFGDGTRLSIL.

V gene TRBV7-9 combines with J gene TRBJ1-6, with 8 bases aligning to TRBD1. CDR1 is SEHNR, CDR2 FQNEAQ, per germline (reference sequence). V lost 9 bases and J lost 9; bases outside the gene matches: 4. This CDR3 is 12 amino acids long. The CDR3 nucleotides read TGTGCCAGTGGGGACAGGCCTTCACCCCTCCACTTT. This translates into CASGDRPSPLHF.

This clonotype was seen a few times. The chain combines TRBV5-5 with TRBJ2-7; perhaps TRBD1 as D (5 bases). CDR3 length: 16 residues. Germline V lookup: CDR1 SGHKS, CDR2 YYEKEE (reference sequence). Trimming cost V 2 bases and J 7 bases, with 22 bases left between them. The CDR3 is CASSFSPARELREQYF. CDR3 coding DNA: TGTGCCAGCAGCTTTTCCCCTGCCAGGGAACTACGAGAGCAGTACTTC.

This clonotype was seen more than once but under ten times. The V and J genes are TRBV20-1 and TRBJ2-1, with 11 bases identical to TRBD2. The CDR3 length is 14 residues. CDR1 and CDR2 from the germline V gene are DFQATT and SNEGSKA (reference sequence). Losses at the gene ends were 4 bases for V and 9 bases for J; bases not matched to a gene: 8. CDR3 in DNA: TGCAGTGCTATTAGCGGGGGGGCAATAGGTGAGCAGTTCTTC. Translation: CSAISGGAIGEQFF.

This clonotype occurred a few times. The DNA for the CDR3 is TGTGCCAGCTCACCGATGGGACAGAGGGGTAATGGCTACACCTTC. This encodes CASSPMGQRGNGYTF. This sequence joins TRBV18 and TRBJ1-2; 7 bases align to TRBD1. In germline, CDR1 is KGHSH, CDR2 LQKENI. The V gene end was trimmed by 3 bases and the J gene end by 6 bases; junction bases not matched to a gene: 10. The length of the CDR3 is 15 residues. Based on the CDR3 plus reference TRBV18 and TRBJ1-2, the full variable domain is NAGVMQNPRHLVRRRGQEARLRCSPMKGHSHVYWYRQLPEEGLKFMVYLQKENIIDESGMPKERFSAEFPKEGPSILRIQQVVRGDSAAYFCASSPMGQRGNGYTFGSGTRLTVV.

This clonotype was observed at least ten times. This chain connects TRBV10-3 to TRBJ1-5, with D maybe TRBD1 (5 bases). Germline V gene data show CDR1 as ENHRY and CDR2 as SYGVKD. The V and J ends lost 2 bases and 3 bases respectively, with 17 bases between them. This CDR3 is built from 17 residues. The CDR3 bases are TGTGCCATCAGTGAGGGCCTCCGGGGCGACCTCAATCAGCCCCAGCATTTT. Encoded protein: CAISEGLRGDLNQPQHF.

This clonotype was found a few times. The J gene is TRBJ1-5, the V gene TRBV20-1; D unclear. V gave up 2 bases and J gave up 4 bases, with 6 bases separating them. CDR1 DFQATT and CDR2 SNEGSKA come from the germline V gene (reference sequence). The CDR3 is made up of 12 amino acids. The CDR3 sequence: CSARPSNQPQHF. CDR3 in DNA: TGCAGTGCTAGACCTTCGAATCAGCCCCAGCATTTT.

There are a few counts of this clonotype. The genes are TRBV4-3 and TRBJ1-2; 8 bases align to TRBD1. The V segment lost 3 bases and the J segment 7 bases; nucleotides outside the gene matches: 4. The CDR3 consists of 13 residues. Germline V gene sequence: CDR1 LGHNA, CDR2 YSLEER. CDR3 region: CASSQLDRAGYTF. DNA for the CDR3: TGCGCCAGCAGCCAGTTGGACAGGGCTGGCTACACCTTC.

Only a few counts were recorded for this clonotype. The chain links TRBV12-3 or TRBV12-4 to TRBJ2-1, with D perhaps matching TRBD2 (5 bases). The CDR3 runs to 15 residues. V was cut by 6 bases and J by 0 bases, with 12 bases left in between. The CDR3 region is CASRLRGGSYNEQFF. The CDR3 DNA follows: TGTGCCAGCAGACTCCGGGGTGGCTCCTACAATGAGCAGTTCTTC.

Only a few counts were recorded for this clonotype. The chain has TRBV20-1 and TRBJ1-2; maybe TRBD1 (5 bases). Germline V CDR1 and CDR2: DFQATT, SNEGSKA (reference sequence). This CDR3 comprises 13 residues. V was trimmed by 6 bases and J by 8 bases, leaving 19 bases between them. The CDR3 DNA reads TGCAGTGCCGAGAGGGGTGCGTTCGAGGGCTACACCTTC. Its protein product is CSAERGAFEGYTF.

The chain uses TRBV5-1 and TRBJ1-1, with D unresolved. CDR3 size: 15 residues. Germline V CDR1 and CDR2: SGHRS, YFSETQ. V shed 4 bases and J shed 2 bases, with 15 bases lying between them. CDR3 sequence: CASSRDPRPNTEAFF. The CDR3 nucleotides read TGCGCCAGCAGCCGGGATCCCCGGCCCAACACTGAAGCTTTCTTT.

This clonotype appeared a few times. The gene calls are TRBV24-1 and TRBJ2-5; TRBD1 matches 11 bases. The CDR3 has 16 amino acids. V was pared by 5 bases and J by 1 base, with 5 bases of the junction left unmatched. The germline V gene has CDR1 KGHDR and CDR2 SFDVKD. The CDR3 spells CATSGPGQGVQETQYF. As DNA, the CDR3 is TGTGCCACCAGTGGGCCGGGACAGGGGGTCCAAGAGACCCAGTACTTC.